This T cell receptor (beta chain) was documented in a study of T cells in localized non-small cell lung cancer. General study findings and limits: There was an association of higher blood T cell density with longer overall survival. Uninvolved adjacent lung showed the highest T cell clonality, exceeding tumor. A median of approximately 50 clones ranked among the top 100 in tumor appeared in adjacent lung.

Only a few counts were recorded for this clone. Its antigen is not identified. Germline loops: CDR1 SGHAT, CDR2 FQNNGV. This CDR3 contains 14 residues. Trimming stripped 3 bases from V and 5 bases from J, with 13 bases between. Sequencing was performed with immunoSEQ multiplex PCR; in TCRdb, only in-frame clones are kept and a portion is missing. The sample consists of around 100,000 clones, roughly 89% of them appearing once. This receptor was identified in a man aged 35 to 70 with stage I squamous cell lung carcinoma. This specimen consisted of peripheral blood, obtained before any cancer treatment. The J gene is TRBJ1-1, the V gene TRBV11-2; D is unresolved. CDR3 in DNA: TGTGCCAGCAGCTTGTTTAGGGTTGATACTGAAGCTTTCTTT. As protein: CASSLFRVDTEAFF.